Presented here are 17 T cell receptor beta chains from one specimen sequenced in a study of T cell clonality in common variable immunodeficiency. The table came from immunoSEQ multiplex PCR; TCRdb's copy has only in-frame clones and leaves some out. The table records tens of thousands of clones without singletons, the ten largest covering approximately 3%. Sequenced input: peripheral blood mononuclear cells. Receptors were obtained from a person aged 18-70 years in good health.

This clone was observed at least ten times. The read terminates 3 residues before the CDR3 end, so the remaining end is supplied by the germline J gene. This rearrangement joins TRBV7-9 to TRBJ2-1, with 7 bases that match TRBD2. This CDR3 comprises 15 residues. From germline, CDR1 is SEHNR and CDR2 FQNEAQ (reference sequence). Unmatched junction bases numbered 6, after V lost 6 bases and J lost 1 base. Incomplete CDR3 DNA: TGTGCCAGCAGATCAGGGAGGGAATCCTACAATGAG. Translated, it gives CASRSGRESYNE. The CDR3 as a whole reads CASRSGRESYNEQFF.

This clone came up many times. The CDR3 extends 3 residues past the end of the read, so its final part is completed from the germline J gene. The chain has TRBV5-5 and TRBJ2-1; D is ambiguous. This CDR3 has 15 amino acids. The V and J ends lost 4 bases and 0 bases respectively, with 11 bases between them. Germline V gene data show CDR1 as SGHKS and CDR2 as YYEKEE (reference sequence). Here the CDR3 reads CASSALPSSYNEQFF. The covered CDR3 bases are TGTGCCAGCAGCGCCCTCCCTAGCTCCTACAATGAG. Drawing the rest from reference TRBV5-5 and TRBJ2-1, the complete variable domain is DAGVTQSPTHLIKTRGQQVTLRCSPISGHKSVSWYQQVLGQGPQFIFQYYEKEERGRGNFPDRFSARQFPNYSSELNVNALLLGDSALYLCASSALPSSYNEQFFGPGTRLTVL.

As regards this clone: The read comes to an end 3 residues before the CDR3 does, leaving the germline J gene to fill in the end. This chain joins TRBV18 and TRBJ2-1, with 15 bases identical to TRBD2. The CDR3 runs to 18 residues. Unmatched junction bases numbered 4, after V lost 3 bases and J lost 1 base. Germline V gene lookup returns CDR1 KGHSH and CDR2 LQKENI. CDR3 region: CASSPGLAGGGSYNEQFF. CDR3 DNA (partial): TGTGCCAGCTCACCGGGACTAGCGGGAGGAGGGTCCTACAATGAG.

This clone occurred many times. The read halts 3 residues ahead of the CDR3 end, with the missing end drawn from the germline J gene. The chain employs TRBV9 and TRBJ2-3; D possibly corresponds to TRBD2 (5 bases). Germline V gives CDR1 SGDLS, CDR2 YYNGEE. CDR3 length: 15 residues. Trimming removed 4 bases at V and 2 bases at J, with 14 bases between. Incomplete CDR3 DNA: TGTGCCAGCAGCTCGATTCGGGGTACCACAGATACG. This codes for CASSSIRGTTDT. In full, the CDR3 is CASSSIRGTTDTQYF.

The table lists this clone with many counts. The read is 3 residues too short to cover the CDR3 end, so that end is filled in from the germline J gene. This chain connects TRBV30 to TRBJ1-1; no clear D gene. The CDR3 covers 12 residues. Germline CDR1 reads GTSNPN; CDR2 reads SVGIG (reference sequence). The part of the CDR3 DNA that was read is TGTGGAGGGTATTTGATGAACACTGAA. Translated: CGGYLMNTE. The whole CDR3 protein is CGGYLMNTEAFF.

This clone occurred many times. The read halts 3 residues ahead of the CDR3 end, with the missing end drawn from the germline J gene. V is TRBV6-1 and J is TRBJ1-5; D unresolved. Looked up from germline, CDR1 is MNHNS and CDR2 is SASEGT. This CDR3 is 16 amino acids long. The V end lost 1 base, the J end lost 2 bases, and 12 bases lay between the germline ends. The CDR3 protein is CASSEGHPAGNQPQHF. CDR3 DNA (partial): TGTGCCAGCAGTGAAGGACACCCCGCAGGCAATCAGCCC.

This clone was seen at least ten times. The sequence runs out 3 residues before the end of the CDR3; the remainder is reconstructed from the germline J gene. The rearrangement links TRBV29-1 to TRBJ2-5; 14 bases are shared with TRBD2. The CDR3 is 14 residues long. The ends lost 7 bases at V and 7 bases at J; junction bases unmatched: 8. The V gene's germline CDR1 is SQVTM and CDR2 ANQGSEA. The chain's CDR3 is CSAGTSGGPGTQYF. The DNA read from the CDR3 is TGCAGCGCTGGGACTAGCGGGGGCCCTGGGACC. Based on the CDR3 plus reference TRBV29-1 and TRBJ2-5, the full variable domain is SAVISQKPSRDICQRGTSLTIQCQVDSQVTMMFWYRQQPGQSLTLIATANQGSEATYESGFVIDKFPISRPNLTFSTLTVSNMSPEDSSIYLCSAGTSGGPGTQYFGPGTRLLVL.

This clone was recorded many times. Read sequence stops 3 residues before the CDR3 end, and the germline J gene provides the missing end. The V and J genes are TRBV11-2 and TRBJ2-7; TRBD2 matches at 8 bases. Germline V lookup: CDR1 SGHAT, CDR2 FQNNGV. With 6 bases clipped from V and 3 bases from J, the junction kept 10 bases outside the gene matches. This CDR3 has 15 amino acids. CDR3 DNA (partial): TGTGCCAGCAGGAGCCCCGGGACTAGGGGCTACGAG. This sequence encodes CASRSPGTRGYE. The full-length CDR3 reads as CASRSPGTRGYEQYF.

Ten or more counts support this clone. The sequenced CDR3 bases are TGTGCCAGCAGTGAATTTGCTAGCGGGAGCTCCTACAATGAG. The encoded protein is CASSEFASGSSYNE. The CDR3 in full is CASSEFASGSSYNEQFF. This chain connects TRBV6-1 to TRBJ2-1, with 10 positions matching TRBD2. The CDR3 end falls 3 residues outside the read, so it is completed with the germline J gene. Germline V gives CDR1 MNHNS, CDR2 SASEGT. V dropped 2 bases and J dropped 0; count of bases not matched to a gene: 4. This CDR3 has 17 residues.

Notes on this clone: Read sequence stops 3 residues before the CDR3 end, and the germline J gene provides the missing end. This rearrangement joins TRBV5-4 to TRBJ2-7; 9 nucleotides align to TRBD1. The CDR3 is 13 amino acids. V shed 2 bases and J 4 bases; nucleotides not matched to a gene: 1. CDR1 and CDR2 (germline): SGHNT, YYREEE (reference sequence). The sequenced CDR3 bases are TGTGCCAGCAGCTTTGGGACAGGGTACGAG. Translated: CASSFGTGYE. The whole CDR3 reads CASSFGTGYEQYF.

This clone came up many times. The read ends 3 residues before the CDR3 terminus; that terminus is restored from the germline J gene. The chain uses TRBV2 and TRBJ1-1; D gene uncertain. The CDR3 extends over 12 amino acids. Germline CDR1 and CDR2: SNHLY and FYNNEI. The CDR3 is CASSVSTWEAFF. CDR3 DNA (partial): TGTGCCAGCAGTGTATCGACTTGGGAA.

This clone showed up many times. The sequence runs out 3 residues before the end of the CDR3; the remainder is reconstructed from the germline J gene. V usage is TRBV7-9 and J usage is TRBJ1-1, with TRBD1 matching 7 bases. CDR3 size: 15 residues. Germline V gene lookup returns CDR1 SEHNR and CDR2 FQNEAQ (reference sequence). The V segment lost 5 bases and the J segment 5 bases; nucleotides outside the gene matches: 11. Here the CDR3 reads CASSPQTGRATEAFF. The covered CDR3 bases are TGTGCCAGCAGCCCGCAGACAGGGAGGGCGACTGAA.

This clone was found many times. The read finishes 3 residues shy of the CDR3 end, and the germline J gene is used to complete it. The rearrangement joins TRBV5-6 to TRBJ2-2; D unclear. CDR1 and CDR2 from the germline V gene are SGHDT and YYEEEE. CDR3 size: 12 residues. V was cut by 1 base and J by 6 bases, with 4 bases left in between. The CDR3 DNA, read in part, is TGTGCCAGCAGCTTGTTAGCCGGGGAG. Its translation is CASSLLAGE. In full, the CDR3 is CASSLLAGELFF.

There are many counts of this clone. The CDR3 end is not reached by the read, which stops 3 residues before it; the germline J gene fills it in. The chain carries TRBV5-1 and TRBJ2-2, with TRBD1 matching over 9 bases. This CDR3 is built from 15 residues. From germline, CDR1 is SGHRS and CDR2 YFSETQ. The trim removed 4 bases at V and 6 bases at J, leaving 7 bases unmatched. CDR3 amino acids: CASSMTGGRAGELFF. CDR3 DNA, as far as it was read: TGCGCCAGCAGCATGACAGGGGGTCGAGCCGGGGAG. The full variable domain, rest sourced from reference TRBV5-1 and TRBJ2-2, is KAGVTQTPRYLIKTRGQQVTLSCSPISGHRSVSWYQQTPGQGLQFLFEYFSETQRNKGNFPGRFSGRQFSNSRSEMNVSTLELGDSALYLCASSMTGGRAGELFFGEGSRLTVL.

This clone was seen ten or more times. The sequenced fragment ends 3 residues before the CDR3 boundary, so the rest is inferred from the germline J gene. The gene calls are TRBV30 and TRBJ2-5, with D hard to call. The CDR3 length is 12 residues. Per the germline V gene, CDR1 is GTSNPN and CDR2 is SVGIG (reference sequence). V was pared by 4 bases and J by 2 bases, with 8 bases between. CDR3 bases read: TGTGCCTGGACCCCCAGTCAAGAGACC. It encodes CAWTPSQET. The entire CDR3 is CAWTPSQETQYF.

This clone was counted at least ten times. CDR3 DNA, as far as it was read: TGTGCCAGTAGTCTTCACTCGACAGTTTACACTGAA. It codes for CASSLHSTVYTE. In full, the CDR3 is CASSLHSTVYTEAFF. The chain is built from TRBV19 and TRBJ1-1; possible D gene TRBD1, 5 bases. The read finishes 3 residues shy of the CDR3 end, and the germline J gene is used to complete it. Germline V gives CDR1 LNHDA, CDR2 SQIVND (reference sequence). The CDR3 contains 15 residues. Trimming stripped 5 bases from V and 3 bases from J, with 16 bases between.

This clone was seen ten or more times. The DNA ends 3 residues before the CDR3 does, and the rest of the CDR3 is filled in from the germline J gene. This chain links TRBV5-4 with TRBJ2-1; 7 positions agree with TRBD2. CDR3 length: 15 amino acids. CDR1 and CDR2 from the germline V gene are SGHNT and YYREEE (reference sequence). After removal of 0 bases from V and 5 bases from J, the junction contained 5 bases not matched to a gene. Incomplete CDR3 DNA: TGTGCCAGCAGCTTGGGACTAGCCCGGGACAATGAG. Protein product: CASSLGLARDNE. The CDR3, in full, reads CASSLGLARDNEQFF.